The 28 T cell receptor beta chains listed next were all sequenced from one sample in a study of beta chain features in type 1 diabetes (dated by TCRdb to 2016 to 2019). Libraries were made using the immunoSEQ multiplex PCR assay. The High Capacity cDNA Reverse Transcription Kit was used to reverse transcribe all of the isolated RNA, meaning that expressed TCRB transcripts were what got sequenced. The immuneACCESS repertoire file appears here via TCRdb, limited to in-frame rearrangements. These files lack a portion of the clones; in checked studies, under half of the deficit traces to unresolved V genes, and the cause of the others is not known. Counted in this sample were about 240,000 clones; roughly 30% of them appeared once. Roughly 4% of the sample is held by the ten biggest clonotypes. Sequenced: central memory CD4+ T cells from blood. The receptors were gathered from a man under 40 in good health.

This clone was seen a handful of times. The chain links TRBV28 to TRBJ2-3, with unresolved D. The CDR3 has 14 residues. Germline V gives CDR1 MDHEN, CDR2 SYDVKM. Trimming cost V 4 bases and J 3 bases, with 11 bases left between them. The CDR3 region has the DNA TGTGCCAGCAGTTCTCGGCACCTGACAGATACGCAGTATTTT. It yields the protein CASSSRHLTDTQYF.

The chain is built from TRBV30 and TRBJ1-1, with 7 bases that match TRBD1. V trimming: 1 base; J trimming: 0 bases; junction bases outside the gene matches: 5. The CDR3 contains 15 residues. Germline values: CDR1 GTSNPN, CDR2 SVGIG (reference sequence). The CDR3 region has the DNA TGTGCCTGGAGTGCCCTAGGGACAGTGAACACTGAAGCTTTCTTT. As protein: CAWSALGTVNTEAFF.

This clone was observed a few times. This sequence joins TRBV23-1 and TRBJ2-4; TRBD1 is a possible D gene (5 bases). TRBV23-1 is classed as an ORF, of uncertain function. With 6 bases removed from V and 0 bases from J, the gap between germline ends came to 12 bases. The CDR3 extends over 15 amino acids. CDR3 in DNA: TGCGCCAGCAGCTACGGACAATTAGCCAAAAACATTCAGTACTTC. Translating it yields CASSYGQLAKNIQYF.

In its sample, this clone was seen a few times. The V gene is TRBV29-1, the J gene TRBJ2-1; 10 bases are a match to TRBD2. J gave up 7 bases and V 7 bases, and 7 bases lay outside the gene matches. The CDR3 covers 13 residues. Germline-derived CDR1 and CDR2 are SQVTM and ANQGSEA. CDR3: CSARSGRANEQFF. DNA of the CDR3: TGCAGCGCCAGGAGCGGGAGGGCTAATGAGCAGTTCTTC.

The CDR3 reads CAWIGIDNSPLHF. CDR3 DNA sequence: TGTGCCTGGATTGGGATCGATAATTCACCCCTCCACTTT. The V gene is TRBV30, the J gene TRBJ1-6; D gene ambiguous. The CDR3 consists of 13 residues. Germline assignment: CDR1 GTSNPN and CDR2 SVGIG (reference sequence). The V gene lost 4 bases and the J gene lost 5 bases, with 9 bases spanning the gap.

The rearrangement joins TRBV5-1 to TRBJ1-4, with 10 bases fitting TRBD1. In germline, CDR1 is SGHRS, CDR2 YFSETQ. The CDR3 runs 14 residues. V lost 3 bases and J lost 6; bases outside the gene matches: 2. The CDR3 bases are TGCGCCAGCAGCTATGGACAGGGGGATGAAAAACTGTTTTTT. It is translated as CASSYGQGDEKLFF.

Notes on this clone: Other DNA sequences in the same sample also yield this CDR3. The chain combines TRBV19 with TRBJ1-2; no reliable D call. V lost 3 bases and J lost 2, with 7 bases in between. This CDR3 has 13 amino acids. Germline values: CDR1 LNHDA, CDR2 SQIVND (reference sequence). CDR3 loop: CASSIGGNYGYTF. For the CDR3, the DNA is TGTGCCAGTAGTATCGGCGGAAACTATGGCTACACCTTC. Combining the CDR3 with reference TRBV19 and TRBJ1-2 gives the whole variable domain DGGITQSPKYLFRKEGQNVTLSCEQNLNHDAMYWYRQDPGQGLRLIYYSQIVNDFQKGDIAEGYSVSREKKESFPLTVTSAQKNPTAFYLCASSIGGNYGYTFGSGTRLTVV.

The chain joins TRBV2 to TRBJ2-1; D is uncertain. V was shortened by 6 bases and J by 9 bases, with 9 bases between the two germline ends. The germline V gene encodes CDR1 SNHLY and CDR2 FYNNEI. CDR3 length equals 11 residues. Written as DNA, the CDR3 is TGTGCCAGCAGCTTTTTGTCTGAGCAGTTCTTC. Translation gives CASSFLSEQFF.

This clone has just a few counts. The chain recombines TRBV12-5 with TRBJ1-5; tentatively, D is TRBD1 (5 bases). Germline assignment: CDR1 LGHNT and CDR2 FRNRAP. The CDR3 spans 15 residues. V gave up 1 base and J gave up 7 bases, with 14 bases separating them. DNA of the CDR3: TGTGCTAGTGGTTTGGCCGAAACAGGAGCCCAGCCCCAGCATTTT. The encoded protein is CASGLAETGAQPQHF.

The sample holds a few counts of this clone. The chain couples TRBV13 to TRBJ2-3; TRBD1 might be the D (5 bases). Germline assignment: CDR1 PRHDT and CDR2 FYEKMQ (reference sequence). The CDR3 is 17 residues long. The V gene lost 3 bases and the J gene lost 4 bases, with 20 bases spanning the gap. CDR3 residues: CASSFWAPQKGADTQYF. The CDR3 DNA follows: TGTGCCAGCAGCTTCTGGGCCCCCCAAAAAGGGGCAGATACGCAGTATTTT.

The genes are TRBV11-2 and TRBJ2-7, with D possibly being TRBD2 (6 bases). Germline V CDR1 and CDR2: SGHAT, FQNNGV. With 0 bases removed from V and 6 bases from J, the gap between germline ends came to 15 bases. The CDR3 spans 15 residues. CDR3: CASSLEGTSPSEQYF. The DNA of the CDR3 is TGTGCCAGCAGCTTAGAGGGGACTTCCCCAAGCGAGCAGTACTTC.

In its sample, this clone was seen many times. The chain carries TRBV29-1 and TRBJ2-1; weak D call: TRBD2 (5 bases). The CDR3 has 14 residues. Per the germline V gene, CDR1 is SQVTM and CDR2 is ANQGSEA. The V end was cut by 5 bases, the J end by 6 bases, with 17 bases between. Written as DNA, the CDR3 is TGCAGCGTTCAGGCGGCGAGCGGAAGCAATGAGCAGTTCTTC. Translation: CSVQAASGSNEQFF.

The sample holds many counts of this clone. The V call is TRBV28, the J call TRBJ2-4; 7 nucleotides line up with TRBD2. Germline trimming cut 5 bases from V and 7 bases from J; bases unmatched to any gene: 11. The CDR3 consists of 15 residues. CDR1 is MDHEN and CDR2 is SYDVKM in the germline V gene. DNA for the CDR3: TGTGCCAGCAGTCCCCCCTGGGGGGGTAGGAACATTCAGTACTTC. This codes for CASSPPWGGRNIQYF.

The chain has TRBV4-2 and TRBJ2-5, with TRBD2 identical over 8 bases. The CDR3 contains 15 residues. V was clipped by 4 bases and J by 5 bases; unmatched bases: 9. From germline, CDR1 is LGHNA and CDR2 YNFKEQ. The CDR3 nucleotides are TGTGCCAGCAGCCCCCACCCGGGGGGGCAGGAGACCCAGTACTTC. It encodes CASSPHPGGQETQYF.

This chain links TRBV15 with TRBJ2-2, with D unclear. This CDR3 has 14 residues. Germline assignment: CDR1 LNHNV and CDR2 YYDKDF (reference sequence). Trimming took off 8 bases at V and 2 bases at J, with 12 bases between the two ends. CDR3 sequence (DNA): TGTGCCACCTCCCGGATGGGAAACACCGGGGAGCTGTTTTTT. Translation: CATSRMGNTGELFF.

A few counts support this clone. The chain combines TRBV10-3 with TRBJ2-2, with TRBD1 matching 7 bases. This CDR3 is 15 amino acids long. Per germline, CDR1 ENHRY and CDR2 SYGVKD. Trimming took 6 bases from V and 0 from J; bases not matched to a gene: 4. The DNA for the CDR3 is TGTGCCATCAGGAGGGGGCTTTCGAACACCGGGGAGCTGTTTTTT. It yields the protein CAIRRGLSNTGELFF.

This clone has a handful of counts. Its ends do not fully match the called genes, so a read error is possible. The gene calls are TRBV30 and TRBJ1-3, with a tentative D call TRBD1 (5 bases). The germline V gene has CDR1 GTSNPN and CDR2 SVGIG (reference sequence). The CDR3 is 10 residues long. The CDR3 DNA follows: TGTGCCTGCCAGACAGTTTCGGCGATTTTT. Amino acid sequence: CACQTVSAIF.

This chain connects TRBV7-8 to TRBJ2-2; D may be TRBD1 (6 bases). CDR3 length equals 14 residues. Looked up from germline, CDR1 is SGHVS and CDR2 is FQNEAQ. V was pared by 4 bases and J by 4 bases, with 10 bases between. The CDR3 reads CASSSDSLTGELFF. The DNA for the CDR3 is TGTGCCAGCAGCTCGGACAGTCTCACCGGGGAGCTGTTTTTT.

The chain has TRBV2 and TRBJ2-1; the match to TRBD1 covers 9 bases. The germline V gene encodes CDR1 SNHLY and CDR2 FYNNEI. This CDR3 is built from 15 residues. V trimming: 4 bases; J trimming: 3 bases; junction bases outside the gene matches: 4. CDR3 amino acids: CASSAGTGFYNEQFF. CDR3 DNA: TGTGCCAGCAGTGCTGGGACAGGGTTCTACAATGAGCAGTTCTTC.

This clone showed up just a few times. The rearrangement joins TRBV19 to TRBJ1-1, with D possibly matching TRBD1 (6 bases). Between the trimmed V and J ends, which lost 6 bases and 4 bases, there was a span of 15 bases. The CDR3 runs 14 residues. CDR1 is LNHDA and CDR2 is SQIVND in the germline V gene (reference sequence). This CDR3 reads CASSYREMGTEAFF. CDR3 sequence (DNA): TGTGCCAGTAGCTACAGGGAGATGGGCACTGAAGCTTTCTTT. The variable domain in full, with the rest retrieved from reference TRBV19 and TRBJ1-1, is DGGITQSPKYLFRKEGQNVTLSCEQNLNHDAMYWYRQDPGQGLRLIYYSQIVNDFQKGDIAEGYSVSREKKESFPLTVTSAQKNPTAFYLCASSYREMGTEAFFGQGTRLTVV.

CDR3 loop: CATSPGDSSNQPQHF. DNA of the CDR3: TGTGCCACCAGCCCGGGGGACAGTAGCAATCAGCCCCAGCATTTT. The chain uses TRBV15 and TRBJ1-5, with 7 nucleotides matching TRBD1. V shed 5 bases and J 0 bases; nucleotides not matched to a gene: 4. Germline loops: CDR1 LNHNV, CDR2 YYDKDF (reference sequence). CDR3 length: 15 residues.

The chain employs TRBV7-2 and TRBJ1-2; TRBD1 aligns across 12 bases. V shed 5 bases, J shed 7 bases, and the junction held 8 bases outside the gene matches. The CDR3 is 15 amino acids. CDR1 is SGHTA, CDR2 FQGNSA, per germline. CDR3 loop: CASSPGQGATSGYTF. CDR3 coding DNA: TGTGCCAGCAGCCCGGGACAGGGGGCGACTAGTGGCTACACCTTC.

This chain links TRBV18 with TRBJ1-1, with D possibly being TRBD1 (6 bases). V lost 4 bases and J 0 bases, leaving 12 bases between the germline ends. Germline V gene data show CDR1 as KGHSH and CDR2 as LQKENI. CDR3 size: 15 residues. CDR3 amino acids: CASSQQGPMNTEAFF. As DNA, the CDR3 is TGTGCCAGCTCACAACAGGGACCCATGAACACTGAAGCTTTCTTT.

This clone was seen only a few times. The V call is TRBV7-9, the J call TRBJ1-4, with D tentatively TRBD1 (6 bases). V dropped 3 bases and J dropped 4 bases, with 9 bases sitting between them. This CDR3 contains 14 residues. Germline CDR1 is SEHNR and CDR2 is FQNEAQ (reference sequence). The DNA of the CDR3 is TGTGCCAGCAGCTTGGACAGCGTTAATGAAAAACTGTTTTTT. This gives the protein CASSLDSVNEKLFF.

The chain employs TRBV5-4 and TRBJ2-3; D unclear. V lost 0 bases, J lost 2 bases, and 4 bases lay in between. Germline CDR1 SGHNT, CDR2 YYREEE (reference sequence). This CDR3 spans 13 amino acids. CDR3 in amino acids: CASSLVTTDTQYF. In DNA form, the CDR3 reads TGTGCCAGCAGCTTGGTAACCACAGATACGCAGTATTTT.

The V and J genes are TRBV10-3 and TRBJ2-1, with 12 bases that match TRBD2. Germline CDR1 ENHRY, CDR2 SYGVKD. J lost 7 bases, V lost 3 bases, and 7 bases had no gene match. The CDR3 has 16 residues. The CDR3 DNA reads as TGTGCCATCAGTGAACAACTAGCGGGAGGAGGTAATGAGCAGTTCTTC. It is translated as CAISEQLAGGGNEQFF.

The V and J genes are TRBV19 and TRBJ2-5, with no clear D. CDR1 and CDR2 (germline): LNHDA, SQIVND (reference sequence). CDR3 length: 14 amino acids. V was pared by 0 bases and J by 4 bases, with 9 bases between. The CDR3 nucleotides read TGTGCCAGTAGTATAGATAGGACGGGAGAGACCCAGTACTTC. Its protein product is CASSIDRTGETQYF.

The gene calls are TRBV28 and TRBJ2-3, with 13 bases that match TRBD2. V lost 4 bases and J lost 6; bases outside the gene matches: 10. The CDR3 is 17 residues long. Germline V lookup: CDR1 MDHEN, CDR2 SYDVKM. CDR3 bases: TGTGCCAGCAGTTGCACTAGCGGGAGGGCCCTCTGCGATACGCAGTATTTT. Protein sequence: CASSCTSGRALCDTQYF.